Listed here are 21 T cell receptor beta chains from one sample, sequenced in a study of memory B cells and T cells in multiple sclerosis. Only in-frame clones appear in the TCRdb table, and some are missing; sequencing was by immunoSEQ multiplex PCR. The sample lists 13,000 to 15,000 clones; approximately 69% were seen once. The source material was memory (CD45RO+) CD4+ T cells from blood. These receptors were obtained from a human donor with multiple sclerosis.

The chain employs TRBV20-1 and TRBJ2-5; maybe TRBD2 (5 bases). With 5 bases removed from V and 9 bases from J, the gap between germline ends came to 10 bases. Germline V gives CDR1 DFQATT, CDR2 SNEGSKA (reference sequence). This CDR3 spans 10 amino acids. The CDR3 DNA follows: TGCAGTGCTGGAATGAGGGCCCAGTACTTC. Residues: CSAGMRAQYF.

The gene calls are TRBV14 and TRBJ1-1; 8 nucleotides align to TRBD1. Unmatched junction bases numbered 8, after V lost 4 bases and J lost 4 bases. Germline lookup yields CDR1 SGHDN and CDR2 FVKESK. The CDR3 length is 15 residues. As DNA, the CDR3 is TGTGCCAGCAGCCCCAACGGGACAGGCCTCACTGAAGCTTTCTTT. The encoded protein is CASSPNGTGLTEAFF.

The V call is TRBV9, the J call TRBJ2-3; 9 bases align to TRBD1. Germline lookup yields CDR1 SGDLS and CDR2 YYNGEE. CDR3 size: 15 residues. The J segment lost 2 bases and the V segment lost 3 bases, leaving 4 bases of the junction unmatched. The CDR3 loop reads CASSAWTGATDTQYF. CDR3 DNA: TGTGCCAGCAGCGCCTGGACAGGGGCCACAGATACGCAGTATTTT.

The chain recombines TRBV28 with TRBJ1-1; unclear D gene. CDR1 is MDHEN, CDR2 SYDVKM, per germline. V lost 7 bases to trimming and J lost 8 bases, with 11 bases between them. CDR3 size: 11 residues. The CDR3 DNA follows: TGTGCCAGCACCACTCCCCGAGAAGCTTTCTTT. Protein: CASTTPREAFF.

This chain joins TRBV6-1 and TRBJ2-1; D remains unclear. CDR1 and CDR2 from the germline V gene are MNHNS and SASEGT. Between the trimmed V and J ends, which lost 4 bases and 6 bases, there was a span of 10 bases. The CDR3 has 13 amino acids. The CDR3 region has the DNA TGTGCCAGCAGTGCCCGTCCCCTCAATGAGCAGTTCTTC. Residues: CASSARPLNEQFF.

The chain recombines TRBV5-6 with TRBJ1-1; D call uncertain. The V end was cut by 4 bases, the J end by 6 bases, with 19 bases between. Germline V lookup: CDR1 SGHDT, CDR2 YYEEEE. The CDR3 totals 15 residues. DNA for the CDR3: TGTGCCAGCAGCAACCTCGAAGTCCACGGGGCTGAAGCTTTCTTT. This encodes CASSNLEVHGAEAFF. Full variable domain (outside the CDR3, taken from reference TRBV5-6 and TRBJ1-1): DAGVTQSPTHLIKTRGQQVTLRCSPKSGHDTVSWYQQALGQGPQFIFQYYEEEERQRGNFPDRFSGHQFPNYSSELNVNALLLGDSALYLCASSNLEVHGAEAFFGQGTRLTVV.

The V call is TRBV7-9, the J call TRBJ1-1; no definite D call. CDR3 length: 14 residues. Germline-derived CDR1 and CDR2 are SEHNR and FQNEAQ (reference sequence). Trimming removed 1 base from V and 0 bases from J, with 6 bases in between. This CDR3 is CASSLVAVNTEAFF. CDR3 DNA sequence: TGTGCCAGCAGCTTAGTTGCAGTGAACACTGAAGCTTTCTTT.

V gene TRBV12-5 combines with J gene TRBJ1-6; D might be TRBD1 (6 bases). Trimming took off 2 bases at V and 1 base at J, with 12 bases between the two ends. In germline, CDR1 is LGHNT, CDR2 FRNRAP. CDR3 length: 17 residues. The CDR3 protein is CASGLSPDRSYNSPLHF. CDR3 DNA: TGTGCTAGTGGTTTGAGCCCTGACAGGTCCTATAATTCACCCCTCCACTTT.

The rearrangement links TRBV25-1 to TRBJ1-2, with a tentative D call TRBD1 (6 bases). Germline V gives CDR1 MGHDK, CDR2 SYGVNS. Deletions cut 5 bases from V and 6 bases from J, with 10 bases between. The CDR3 totals 12 residues. Here the CDR3 DNA reads TGTGCCAGCAGTCAGACAGGACATGGCTACACCTTC. This translates into CASSQTGHGYTF.

The rearrangement uses TRBV7-9 and TRBJ2-3, with 9 positions matching TRBD2. V lost 4 bases to trimming and J lost 4 bases; unmatched junction nucleotides: 9. In germline, CDR1 is SEHNR, CDR2 FQNEAQ (reference sequence). The CDR3 length is 16 residues. CDR3 DNA sequence: TGTGCCAGCAGCTCCCCCCGTAGCGGGAGATCAGATACGCAGTATTTT. Translation: CASSSPRSGRSDTQYF. Full variable domain (missing parts from reference TRBV7-9 and TRBJ2-3): DTGVSQNPRHKITKRGQNVTFRCDPISEHNRLYWYRQTLGQGPEFLTYFQNEAQLEKSRLLSDRFSAERPKGSFSTLEIQRTEQGDSAMYLCASSSPRSGRSDTQYFGPGTRLTVL.

The rearrangement uses TRBV27 and TRBJ2-5, with a weak D call TRBD2 (6 bases). With 3 bases removed from V and 5 bases from J, the gap between germline ends came to 13 bases. Germline V gene data show CDR1 as MNHEY and CDR2 as SMNVEV (reference sequence). This CDR3 region has 14 residues. The CDR3 bases are TGTGCCAGCAGTTTCCTCGGGAGTTCTGAGACCCAGTACTTC. It specifies CASSFLGSSETQYF.

The CDR3 coding sequence is TGCGCCAGCAGCTTAATCGGGTTCTCTGGGGCCAACGTCCTGACTTTC. It translates to CASSLIGFSGANVLTF. The chain recombines TRBV5-1 with TRBJ2-6; no clear D gene. Trimming removed 2 bases at V and 0 bases at J, with 9 bases between. This CDR3 region has 16 residues. Germline CDR1 SGHRS, CDR2 YFSETQ.

The chain carries TRBV6-5 and TRBJ1-5; D not resolved. The germline V and J ends were trimmed by 6 bases and 1 base, with 10 bases remaining between them. This CDR3 is 14 amino acids long. From germline, CDR1 is MNHEY and CDR2 SVGAGI. The CDR3, as DNA: TGTGCCAGCAGCTTCGACATAAGCAATCAGCCCCAGCATTTT. This gives the protein CASSFDISNQPQHF.

The chain couples TRBV5-1 to TRBJ2-3, with D possibly matching TRBD1 (5 bases). Germline V gives CDR1 SGHRS, CDR2 YFSETQ. The CDR3 is 14 amino acids. Trimming removed 1 base at V and 2 bases at J, with 8 bases between. CDR3 loop: CASSLRGATDTQYF. The DNA for the CDR3 is TGCGCCAGCAGCTTGCGTGGGGCCACAGATACGCAGTATTTT. Based on the CDR3 plus reference TRBV5-1 and TRBJ2-3, the full variable domain is KAGVTQTPRYLIKTRGQQVTLSCSPISGHRSVSWYQQTPGQGLQFLFEYFSETQRNKGNFPGRFSGRQFSNSRSEMNVSTLELGDSALYLCASSLRGATDTQYFGPGTRLTVL.

This clone was recorded a few times. The V gene is TRBV6-6, the J gene TRBJ1-4; no definite D call. This CDR3 region has 15 residues. The germline V gene has CDR1 MNHNY and CDR2 SVGAGI (reference sequence). The V gene lost 0 bases and the J gene lost 8 bases, with 13 bases spanning the gap. CDR3 loop: CASSYSRGRLEKLFF. The CDR3 DNA is TGTGCCAGCAGTTACTCTCGGGGAAGATTGGAAAAACTGTTTTTT.

This clone was counted a few times. This chain joins TRBV15 and TRBJ1-5; 11 nucleotides align to TRBD1. This CDR3 has 15 residues. The germline V gene has CDR1 LNHNV and CDR2 YYDKDF (reference sequence). V shed 3 bases and J 7 bases; nucleotides not matched to a gene: 5. The CDR3 DNA is TGTGCCACCAGCAGTCCCGGGACAGGGGGGCAGCCCCAGCATTTT. Translation gives CATSSPGTGGQPQHF.

V is TRBV7-9 and J is TRBJ1-1; perhaps TRBD1 as D (6 bases). Trimming removed 4 bases from V and 8 bases from J, with 14 bases in between. Germline V lookup: CDR1 SEHNR, CDR2 FQNEAQ (reference sequence). The CDR3 totals 13 residues. The CDR3 DNA sequence: TGTGCCAGCAGCTCGACAGGAAGTCAAGAAGCTTTCTTT. Translating it yields CASSSTGSQEAFF.

The chain employs TRBV12-2 and TRBJ1-1; the listed D gene, TRBD1, was not tested against the DNA. TRBV12-2 is annotated as a pseudogene. This CDR3 contains 16 residues. CDR3 nucleotides: TGTGCAAGTCGCTTAGATTCAACAGGGGGAGGAACTGAAGCTTTCTTT. It codes for CASRLDSTGGGTEAFF.

The chain has TRBV7-3 and TRBJ2-3; 10 bases align to TRBD2. V was clipped by 2 bases and J by 1 base; unmatched bases: 3. This CDR3 is built from 16 residues. Per germline, CDR1 SGHTA and CDR2 FQGTGA. DNA for the CDR3: TGTGCCAGCAGCTTAGGTACTAGCGGGGGCACAGATACGCAGTATTTT. It yields the protein CASSLGTSGGTDTQYF.

V usage is TRBV20-1 and J usage is TRBJ1-3; the D is unclear. Trimming pared 1 base from V and 5 bases from J, leaving 3 bases between. Germline-derived CDR1 and CDR2 are DFQATT and SNEGSKA (reference sequence). The CDR3 runs to 11 residues. CDR3 DNA: TGCAGTGCTAGAGCTCGAAACACCATATATTTT. It yields the protein CSARARNTIYF.

The chain recombines TRBV6-5 with TRBJ1-1; D gene ambiguous. The germline V gene has CDR1 MNHEY and CDR2 SVGAGI. This CDR3 has 11 amino acids. The ends were cut back, 10 bases at V and 1 base at J, with 7 bases in the middle. The CDR3 DNA reads TGTGCCACGGGGTGGAACACTGAAGCTTTCTTT. This translates into CATGWNTEAFF.